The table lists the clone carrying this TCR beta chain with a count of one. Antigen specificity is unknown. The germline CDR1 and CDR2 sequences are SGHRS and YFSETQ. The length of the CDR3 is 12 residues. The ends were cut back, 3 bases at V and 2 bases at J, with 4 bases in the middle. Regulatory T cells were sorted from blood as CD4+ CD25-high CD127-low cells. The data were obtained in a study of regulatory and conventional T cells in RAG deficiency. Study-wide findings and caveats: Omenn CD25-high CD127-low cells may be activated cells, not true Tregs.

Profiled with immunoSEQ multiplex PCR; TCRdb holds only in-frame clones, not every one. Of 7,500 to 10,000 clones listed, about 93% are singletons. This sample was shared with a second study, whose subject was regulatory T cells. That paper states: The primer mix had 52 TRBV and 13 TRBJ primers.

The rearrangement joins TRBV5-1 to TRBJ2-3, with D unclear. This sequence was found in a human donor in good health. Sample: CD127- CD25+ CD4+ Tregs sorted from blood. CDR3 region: CASSSNTDTQYF. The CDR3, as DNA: TGCGCCAGCAGCTCCAACACAGATACGCAGTATTTT.